Presented here are 4 T cell receptor beta chains from one specimen sequenced in a study of tumor-infiltrating lymphocytes in primary liver carcinoma. Production of TCR beta cDNA used around 500 ng total RNA together with a constant-region primer. ARM-PCR, slightly modified, supplied the TCR beta libraries through three nested multiplex PCR rounds. The first two PCR rounds used TRBV1-TRBV30 primers with a Cbeta primer, nine to ten cycles each. One entry per CDR3 protein, called by TCRdb with MiXCR from the multiplex PCR reads. The sample has 330,000 or so distinct CDR3 sequences; less than 75% are singletons. Germline DNA was extracted too, while blood RNA derived from unsorted whole blood. Sequencing was done on a sample of peripheral blood. These receptors all come from a man aged 35-49 years with primary liver carcinoma and hepatitis B virus infection.

In the case of this clonotype: One base away lies a much larger clone, so this may be a sequencing read error. The V gene is TRBV6-5, the J gene TRBJ2-1, with 8 bases fitting TRBD2. The CDR3 sequence is 14 residues long. The germline V gene has CDR1 MNHEY and CDR2 SVGAGI. CDR3 in amino acids: CASGTSGLHNKQFF. DNA of the CDR3: TGTGCCAGCGGAACTAGCGGCCTACACAATAAGCAGTTCTTC.

This chain links TRBV7-9 with TRBJ2-3; D uncertain. CDR1 and CDR2 (germline): SEHNR, FQNEAQ (reference sequence). V dropped 5 bases and J dropped 4 bases, with 19 bases sitting between them. The CDR3 sequence is 16 residues long. CDR3 sequence (DNA): TGTGCCAGCAGCGGGCCGGGCCCCGTCGGCCCAGATACGCAGTATTTT. Its protein product is CASSGPGPVGPDTQYF.

Many counts were recorded for this clonotype. V gene TRBV6-2 or TRBV6-3 combines with J gene TRBJ2-7; 7 bases are shared with TRBD1. In germline, CDR1 is MNHEY, CDR2 SVGEGT. CDR3 length: 15 residues. The V and J ends lost 2 bases and 3 bases, in that order; junction bases with no gene match: 7. CDR3 coding DNA: TGTGCCAGCAGTTACGAGGGGGCTCTGGGCTACGAGCAGTACTTC. Translated, it gives CASSYEGALGYEQYF.

The sample holds many counts of this clonotype. The chain joins TRBV4-3 to TRBJ2-3; the D gene is possibly TRBD2 (5 bases). CDR3 length: 15 amino acids. CDR1 is LGHNA and CDR2 is YSLEER in the germline V gene. V shed 0 bases and J shed 2 bases, with 9 bases lying between them. CDR3 region: CASSQEGSLTDTQYF. In nucleotides, the CDR3 is TGCGCCAGCAGCCAAGAGGGGAGTCTCACAGATACGCAGTATTTT.